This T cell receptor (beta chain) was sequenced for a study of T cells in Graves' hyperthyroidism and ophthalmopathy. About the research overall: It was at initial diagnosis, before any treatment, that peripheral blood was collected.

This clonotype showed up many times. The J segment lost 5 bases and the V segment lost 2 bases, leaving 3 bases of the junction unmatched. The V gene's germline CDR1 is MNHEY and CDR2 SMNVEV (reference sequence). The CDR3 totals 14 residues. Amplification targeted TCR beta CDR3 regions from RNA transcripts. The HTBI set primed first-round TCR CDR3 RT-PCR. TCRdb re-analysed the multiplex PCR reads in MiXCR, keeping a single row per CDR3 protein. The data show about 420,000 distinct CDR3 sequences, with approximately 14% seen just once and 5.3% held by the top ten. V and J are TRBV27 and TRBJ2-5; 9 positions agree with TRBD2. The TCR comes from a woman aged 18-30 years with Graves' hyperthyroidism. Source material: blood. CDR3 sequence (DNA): TGTGCCAGCAGTTTAGGCGGGAGGGCCGAGACCCAGTACTTC. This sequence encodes CASSLGGRAETQYF.